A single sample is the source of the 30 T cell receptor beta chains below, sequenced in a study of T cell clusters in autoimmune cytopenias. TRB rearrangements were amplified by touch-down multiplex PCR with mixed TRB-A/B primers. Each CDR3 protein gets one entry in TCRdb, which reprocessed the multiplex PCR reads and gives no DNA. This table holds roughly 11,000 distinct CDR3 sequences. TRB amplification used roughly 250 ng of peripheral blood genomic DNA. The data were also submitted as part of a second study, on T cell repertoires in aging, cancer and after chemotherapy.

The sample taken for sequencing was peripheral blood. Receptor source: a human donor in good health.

CDR3 amino acids: CASSLSTDPRGTQYF. V gene TRBV27 combines with J gene TRBJ2-5; without DNA, the TCRdb call of TRBD1 cannot be checked. The CDR3 loop spans 15 amino acids. CDR1 is MNHEY, CDR2 SMNVEV, per germline (reference sequence).

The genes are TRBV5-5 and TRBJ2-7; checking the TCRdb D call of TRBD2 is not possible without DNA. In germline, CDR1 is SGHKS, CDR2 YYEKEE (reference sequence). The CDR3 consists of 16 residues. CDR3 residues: CASSLKPLQGGYEQYF.

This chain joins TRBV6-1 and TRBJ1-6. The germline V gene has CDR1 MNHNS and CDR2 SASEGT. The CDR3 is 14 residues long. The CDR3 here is CASSFRGGNSPLHF.

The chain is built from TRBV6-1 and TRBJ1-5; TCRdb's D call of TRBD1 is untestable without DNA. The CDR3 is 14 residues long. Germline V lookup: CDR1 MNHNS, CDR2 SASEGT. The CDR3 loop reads CASNSDRVYQPQHF.

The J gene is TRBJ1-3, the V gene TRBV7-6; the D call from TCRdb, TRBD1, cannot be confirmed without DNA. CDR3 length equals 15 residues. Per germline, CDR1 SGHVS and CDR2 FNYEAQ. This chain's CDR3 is CASSLAGTAGNTIYF. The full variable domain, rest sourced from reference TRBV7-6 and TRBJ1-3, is GAGVSQSPRYKVTKRGQDVALRCDPISGHVSLYWYRQALGQGPEFLTYFNYEAQQDKSGLPNDRFSAERPEGSISTLTIQRTEQRDSAMYRCASSLAGTAGNTIYFGEGSWLTVV.

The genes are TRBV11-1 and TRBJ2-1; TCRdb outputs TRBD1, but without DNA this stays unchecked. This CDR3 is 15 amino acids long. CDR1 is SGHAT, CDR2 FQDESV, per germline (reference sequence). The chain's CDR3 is CASSHRDRVTNEQFF.

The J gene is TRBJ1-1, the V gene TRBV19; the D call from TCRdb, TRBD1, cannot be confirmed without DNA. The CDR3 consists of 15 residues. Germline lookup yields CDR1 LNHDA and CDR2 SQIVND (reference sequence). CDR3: CASSTATGAISEAFF.

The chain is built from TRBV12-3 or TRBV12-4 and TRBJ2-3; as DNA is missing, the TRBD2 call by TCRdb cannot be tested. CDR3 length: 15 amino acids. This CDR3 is CASTSGGFGTDTQYF.

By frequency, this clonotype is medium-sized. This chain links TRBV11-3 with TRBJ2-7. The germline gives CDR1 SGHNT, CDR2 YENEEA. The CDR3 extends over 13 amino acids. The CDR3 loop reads CASSLYEDYEQYF.

The CDR3 region is CASSPGTGYFGEVFAEAFF. The gene calls are TRBV11-3 and TRBJ1-1; TCRdb returns TRBD1, unconfirmable since there is no DNA. Germline values: CDR1 SGHNT, CDR2 YENEEA. The CDR3 loop spans 19 amino acids.

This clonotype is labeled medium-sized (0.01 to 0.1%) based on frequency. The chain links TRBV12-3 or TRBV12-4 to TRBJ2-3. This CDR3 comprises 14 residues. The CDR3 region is CASSLHGRADTQYF.

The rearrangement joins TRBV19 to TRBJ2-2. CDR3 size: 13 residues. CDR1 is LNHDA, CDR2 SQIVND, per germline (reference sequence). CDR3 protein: CASGRINTGELFF.

The CDR3 spells CASSLDRARYGYTF. The chain employs TRBV11-3 and TRBJ1-2; TCRdb indicates TRBD1, and absent DNA this call remains unverified. CDR3 size: 14 residues. Germline V CDR1 and CDR2: SGHNT, YENEEA.

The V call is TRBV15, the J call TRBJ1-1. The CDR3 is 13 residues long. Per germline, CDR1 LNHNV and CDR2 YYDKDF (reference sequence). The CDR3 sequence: CATSRVGEPEAFF.

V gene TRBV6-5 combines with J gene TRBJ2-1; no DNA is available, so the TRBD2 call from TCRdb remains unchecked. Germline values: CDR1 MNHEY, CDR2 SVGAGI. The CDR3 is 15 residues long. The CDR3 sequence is CASSELAGGGSEQFF.

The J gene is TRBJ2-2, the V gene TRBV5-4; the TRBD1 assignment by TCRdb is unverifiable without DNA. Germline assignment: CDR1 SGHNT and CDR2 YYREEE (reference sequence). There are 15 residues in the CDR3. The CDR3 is CASSDRDRGTGELFF.

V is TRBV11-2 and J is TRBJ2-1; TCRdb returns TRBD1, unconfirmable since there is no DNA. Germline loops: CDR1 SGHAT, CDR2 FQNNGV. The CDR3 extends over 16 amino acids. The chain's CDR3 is CASTWQGAMSYNEQFF.

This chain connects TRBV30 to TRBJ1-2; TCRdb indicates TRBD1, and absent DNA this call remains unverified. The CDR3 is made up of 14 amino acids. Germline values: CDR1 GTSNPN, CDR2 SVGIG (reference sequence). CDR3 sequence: CAWSAREGYYGYTF. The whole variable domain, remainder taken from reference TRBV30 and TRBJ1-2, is SQTIHQWPATLVQPVGSPLSLECTVEGTSNPNLYWYRQAAGRGLQLLFYSVGIGQISSEVPQNLSASRPQDRQFILSSKKLLLSDSGFYLCAWSAREGYYGYTFGSGTRLTVV.

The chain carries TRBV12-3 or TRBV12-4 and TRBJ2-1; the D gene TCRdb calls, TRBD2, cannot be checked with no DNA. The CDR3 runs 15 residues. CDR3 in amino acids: CASSLSGGRLNEQFF.

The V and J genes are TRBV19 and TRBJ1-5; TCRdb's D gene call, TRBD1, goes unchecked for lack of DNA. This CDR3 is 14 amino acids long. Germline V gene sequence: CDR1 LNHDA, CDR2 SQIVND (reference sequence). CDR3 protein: CASSTGLGNQPQHF.

The chain's CDR3 is CASTVQGALYNEQFF. The rearrangement links TRBV5-6 to TRBJ2-1; there is no DNA to check the TCRdb D call of TRBD1. CDR1 is SGHDT and CDR2 is YYEEEE in the germline V gene. CDR3 length: 15 amino acids.

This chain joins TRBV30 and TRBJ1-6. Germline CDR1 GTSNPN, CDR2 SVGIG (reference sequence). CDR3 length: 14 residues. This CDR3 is CAWSVGGGNSPLHF.

The CDR3 here is CAWSKGQGSSYEQYF. This chain joins TRBV30 and TRBJ2-7; TCRdb picks TRBD1, but there is no DNA to check that call. In germline, CDR1 is GTSNPN, CDR2 SVGIG (reference sequence). The CDR3 covers 15 residues.

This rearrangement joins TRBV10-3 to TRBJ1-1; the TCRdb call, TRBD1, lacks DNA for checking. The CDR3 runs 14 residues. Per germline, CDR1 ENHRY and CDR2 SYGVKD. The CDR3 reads CAIREGQGGIRAFF.

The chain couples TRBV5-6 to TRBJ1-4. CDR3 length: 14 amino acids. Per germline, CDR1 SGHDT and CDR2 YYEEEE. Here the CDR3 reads CASSFRTLREKLFF.

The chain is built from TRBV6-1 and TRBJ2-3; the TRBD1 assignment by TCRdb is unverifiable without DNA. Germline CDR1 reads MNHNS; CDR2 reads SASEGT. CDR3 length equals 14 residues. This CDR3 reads CASRRQLSTDTQYF.

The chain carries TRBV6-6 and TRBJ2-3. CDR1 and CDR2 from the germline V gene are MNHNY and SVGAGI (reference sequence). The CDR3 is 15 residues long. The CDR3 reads CASSYLEISTDTQYF.

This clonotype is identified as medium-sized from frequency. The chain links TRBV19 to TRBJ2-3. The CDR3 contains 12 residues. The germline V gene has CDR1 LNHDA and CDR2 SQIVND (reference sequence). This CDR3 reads CASLGSTDTQYF. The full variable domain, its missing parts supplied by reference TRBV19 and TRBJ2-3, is DGGITQSPKYLFRKEGQNVTLSCEQNLNHDAMYWYRQDPGQGLRLIYYSQIVNDFQKGDIAEGYSVSREKKESFPLTVTSAQKNPTAFYLCASLGSTDTQYFGPGTRLTVL.

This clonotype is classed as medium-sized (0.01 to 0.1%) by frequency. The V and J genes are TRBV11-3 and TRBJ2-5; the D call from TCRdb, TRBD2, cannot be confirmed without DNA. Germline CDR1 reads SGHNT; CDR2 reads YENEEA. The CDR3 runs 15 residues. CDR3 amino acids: CASSLIAGGLETQYF. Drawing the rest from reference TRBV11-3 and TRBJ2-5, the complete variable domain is EAGVVQSPRYKIIEKKQPVAFWCNPISGHNTLYWYLQNLGQGPELLIRYENEEAVDDSQLPKDRFSAERLKGVDSTLKIQPAELGDSAVYLCASSLIAGGLETQYFGPGTRLLVL.

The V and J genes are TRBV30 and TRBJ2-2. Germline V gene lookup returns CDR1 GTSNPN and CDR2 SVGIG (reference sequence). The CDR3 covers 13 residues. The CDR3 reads CAWRTANTGELFF.